Shown below are 11 T cell receptor beta chains from a single sample sequenced in a study of blood T cell repertoires in COVID-19. This table comes from immunoSEQ multiplex PCR, and its TCRdb copy is limited to in-frame clones, with some not included. The table shows about 120,000 clones, with 80% to 90% occurring only once. Sequencing input: peripheral blood. Receptors were obtained from a human donor with acute or convalescent COVID-19. The donor label of this sample is uncertain.

The rearrangement joins TRBV28 to TRBJ2-5, with D possibly TRBD2 on 5 matching bases. The CDR3 has 13 residues. From germline, CDR1 is MDHEN and CDR2 SYDVKM. V was shortened by 7 bases and J by 3 bases, with 12 bases between the two germline ends. CDR3 residues: CASTNGVEETQYF. CDR3 sequence (DNA): TGTGCCAGCACCAACGGGGTTGAAGAGACCCAGTACTTC. Variable domain in full (rest from reference TRBV28 and TRBJ2-5): DVKVTQSSRYLVKRTGEKVFLECVQDMDHENMFWYRQDPGLGLRLIYFSYDVKMKEKGDIPEGYSVSREKKERFSLILESASTNQTSMYLCASTNGVEETQYFGPGTRLLVL.

The chain is built from TRBV4-1 and TRBJ1-1, with D possibly being TRBD1 (6 bases). The V gene's germline CDR1 is MGHRA and CDR2 YSYEKL. The CDR3 has 15 residues. V dropped 4 bases and J dropped 4 bases, with 16 bases sitting between them. The chain's CDR3 is CASSPETGFITEAFF. CDR3 nucleotide sequence: TGCGCCAGCAGCCCAGAAACAGGGTTTATCACTGAAGCTTTCTTT.

The chain carries TRBV5-1 and TRBJ2-1, with TRBD2 matching over 12 bases. In germline, CDR1 is SGHRS, CDR2 YFSETQ. The CDR3 is 15 amino acids. J was trimmed by 9 bases and V by 0 bases; bases with no gene match: 4. In nucleotides, the CDR3 is TGCGCCAGCAGCTTGGGACTAGCGGGAGTGGGTGAGCAGTTCTTC. Amino acids: CASSLGLAGVGEQFF.

The gene calls are TRBV28 and TRBJ1-1, with D possibly being TRBD1 (5 bases). V shed 5 bases and J shed 5 bases, with 18 bases lying between them. The CDR3 runs 15 residues. The germline V gene encodes CDR1 MDHEN and CDR2 SYDVKM. CDR3 coding DNA: TGTGCCAGCAGTCCGAAGGGACTGCGAGGGACTGAAGCTTTCTTT. The encoded protein is CASSPKGLRGTEAFF.

The rearrangement uses TRBV29-1 and TRBJ1-1, with 9 bases that match TRBD1. Germline CDR1 is SQVTM and CDR2 is ANQGSEA. With V trimmed by 6 bases and J by 1 base, 3 bases remained unmatched. The CDR3 totals 13 residues. In DNA form, the CDR3 reads TGCAGCGTCCGACAGGGGGAGAACACTGAAGCTTTCTTT. Residues: CSVRQGENTEAFF.

V and J are TRBV7-3 and TRBJ2-7; D gene uncertain. V was trimmed by 5 bases and J by 3 bases, leaving 8 bases between them. The CDR3 runs to 12 residues. The germline V gene encodes CDR1 SGHTA and CDR2 FQGTGA. CDR3 loop: CASSPGGYEQYF. In DNA, the CDR3 is TGTGCCAGCAGCCCGGGTGGCTACGAGCAGTACTTC.

This chain uses TRBV29-1 with TRBJ2-7, with 10 bases aligning to TRBD2. This CDR3 spans 16 amino acids. The V segment lost 3 bases and the J segment 0 bases; nucleotides outside the gene matches: 8. The germline V gene has CDR1 SQVTM and CDR2 ANQGSEA. The CDR3 region has the DNA TGCAGCGTTGAGGGGCTAGCGGGAGTCTCCTCCTACGAGCAGTACTTC. Protein: CSVEGLAGVSSYEQYF.

V is TRBV4-2 and J is TRBJ2-7; a weak D match, TRBD2 (6 bases). V was clipped by 4 bases and J by 2 bases, with 15 bases between them. In germline, CDR1 is LGHNA, CDR2 YNFKEQ. The CDR3 runs 15 residues. DNA for the CDR3: TGTGCCAGCAGCCCCCGTAGTAGCGGAACCTACGAGCAGTACTTC. Protein: CASSPRSSGTYEQYF.

The rearrangement joins TRBV4-1 to TRBJ1-3; D not resolved. Germline V gives CDR1 MGHRA, CDR2 YSYEKL. The V end lost 1 base, the J end lost 0 bases, and 13 bases lay between the germline ends. The CDR3 runs 17 residues. This chain's CDR3 is CASSQGIPGFSGNTIYF. CDR3 nucleotide sequence: TGCGCCAGCAGCCAAGGGATACCAGGCTTCTCTGGAAACACCATATATTTT.

This clone was seen many times. The V and J genes are TRBV6-1 and TRBJ2-2, with D perhaps TRBD1 (5 bases). CDR1 MNHNS and CDR2 SASEGT come from the germline V gene. This CDR3 has 15 residues. V was clipped by 3 bases and J by 2 bases, with 10 bases between them. The CDR3 region has the DNA TGTGCCAGCAGTGATACAGGACCTAACACCGGGGAGCTGTTTTTT. This codes for CASSDTGPNTGELFF.

The chain is built from TRBV12-3 or TRBV12-4 and TRBJ2-1; D not certain. The CDR3 is 12 amino acids. V lost 6 bases, J lost 6 bases, and 9 bases lay in between. The CDR3 protein is CASSPGPNEQFF. Here the CDR3 DNA reads TGTGCCAGCAGCCCCGGTCCCAATGAGCAGTTCTTC.